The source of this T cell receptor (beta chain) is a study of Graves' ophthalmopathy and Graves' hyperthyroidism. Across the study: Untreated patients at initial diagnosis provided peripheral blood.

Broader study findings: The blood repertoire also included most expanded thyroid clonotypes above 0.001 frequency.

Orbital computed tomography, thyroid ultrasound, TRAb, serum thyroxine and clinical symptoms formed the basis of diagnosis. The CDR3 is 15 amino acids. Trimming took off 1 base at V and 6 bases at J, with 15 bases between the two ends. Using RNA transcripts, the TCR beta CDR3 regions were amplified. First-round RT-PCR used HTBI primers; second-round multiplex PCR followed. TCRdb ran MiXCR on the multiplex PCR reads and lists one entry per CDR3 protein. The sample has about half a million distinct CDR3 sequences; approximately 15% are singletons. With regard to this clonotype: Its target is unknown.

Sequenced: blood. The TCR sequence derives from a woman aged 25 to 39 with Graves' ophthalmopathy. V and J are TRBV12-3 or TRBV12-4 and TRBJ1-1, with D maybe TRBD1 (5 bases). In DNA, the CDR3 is TGTGCCAGCAGTTTAGGTGGGGGGACTCGGGCTGAAGCTTTCTTT. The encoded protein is CASSLGGGTRAEAFF.